The rows below give T cell receptor beta chains drawn from one sample of a study of graft-versus-host responses after intestinal transplantation. Libraries were prepared by immunoSEQ multiplex PCR; TCRdb keeps only in-frame clonotypes and omits some of them. This table holds just over 85,000 clones, roughly 92% found once. Antigens of these TCRs are unknown. The specimen comprised unstimulated CD8+ T cells sorted from spleen or lymph node cells, sampled before transplant. These receptors came from a human donor who was the organ donor for an intestinal transplant. CDR3s include the opening cysteine and the closing phenylalanine or tryptophan.

V	J	CDR3
TRBV6-1	TRBJ2-7	CASSEVRVPGFGQYF
TRBV6-6	NA	CASSYSAGRGDEQYF
TRBV13	TRBJ2-2	CASSSMDRNTGELFF
TRBV4-2	TRBJ1-1	CASSQGVQGGLNTEAFF
TRBV4-3	TRBJ2-3	CASSQVAGDPPSTQYF
TRBV4-3	TRBJ1-5	CASSQDRTGAVSPNQPQHF
TRBV4-2	TRBJ2-7	CASSQEGLSSDRVDEQYF
TRBV7-2	TRBJ2-5	CASSTDRGWETQYF
TRBV6-1	TRBJ1-1	CASSGNGDRRKYPMNTEAFF
TRBV4-3	TRBJ1-1	CASSQDRGSMNTEAFF
TRBV4-3	NA	CASSPSQALTYEQYF
TRBV7-9	TRBJ2-1	CASTPGGGNEQFF
TRBV27	TRBJ2-3	CASGRRGTDTQYF
TRBV19	TRBJ2-1	CASSIGGLDQFF
TRBV4-3	TRBJ1-2	CASSQDLGLQGANYGYTF
TRBV5-6	TRBJ2-7	CASSLQEPYGQYF
TRBV6-5	TRBJ2-7	CASNTPRALTYEQYF
TRBV4-3	TRBJ2-7	CASSQGPTVTYEQYF
TRBV4-1	TRBJ2-7	CASSQPDRFYEQYF
TRBV15	TRBJ2-7	CATSRDRPGNYEQYF
TRBV19	TRBJ1-6	CASREASSYNSPLHF
TRBV4-3	TRBJ1-6	CASSQDRGNNSPLHF
TRBV19	TRBJ2-1	CASSMRVSNEQFF
TRBV10-3	TRBJ2-7	CAIKEGSHYEQYF
TRBV18	TRBJ1-1	CASSPWAGYTEAFF
TRBV7-2	TRBJ1-4	CASSPEWRGYRGQEKLFF
TRBV4-1	TRBJ1-1	CASSHTVNTEAFF
TRBV10-3	TRBJ1-1	CAISEFQGANTEAFF
TRBV7-9	TRBJ1-2	CASSPRAGSIDYGYTF
TRBV5-5	TRBJ1-1	CASSLFRGSNTEAFF
TRBV9	TRBJ2-2	CASSAVGGELFF
TRBV2	TRBJ2-5	CASSAGLVETQYF
TRBV5-4	TRBJ2-7	CASSRGVGQGRHEQYF
TRBV25-1	TRBJ1-4	CASSVGGSEKLFF
TRBV2	TRBJ2-1	CASSLTGGDYNEQFF
TRBV5-6	TRBJ1-4	CASSVGQGNEKLFF
TRBV5-1	TRBJ2-7	CASSLPGGNGEQYF
TRBV7-9	TRBJ2-5	CASSLPRLAGGPSGETQYF
TRBV9	TRBJ2-3	CASSVGGVSTDTQYF
TRBV6-5	TRBJ2-1	CASSGGLAPNEQFF
TRBV9	TRBJ1-2	CASSERQAGRLGYTF
TRBV29-1	TRBJ2-3	CSGRGAGVDTQYF
TRBV27	NA	CASSLSQPYEQYF
TRBV10-3	TRBJ2-5	CAISAGTPGEQYF
TRBV4-3	TRBJ2-2	CASSPYPPGQGPGELFF
TRBV19	TRBJ2-7	CASSTRQGSYEQYF
TRBV9	TRBJ1-1	CASSENTANTEAFF
TRBV5-4	TRBJ2-2	CASTRKTTGGVTGELFF
TRBV7-8	TRBJ1-3	CASSLAGPGNTIYF
TRBV27	TRBJ2-2	CATGLSNTGELFF
TRBV2	TRBJ2-5	CASRISLESETQYF
TRBV13	TRBJ2-5	CASSSGQGGRETQYF
TRBV2	TRBJ2-7	CASRQGWGSYEQYF
TRBV5-4	TRBJ1-2	CASSHLTPPDQEYGYTF
TRBV29-1	TRBJ2-1	CSVEGSGSSYNEQFF